Below are 5 T cell receptor beta chains sequenced from a single sample in a study of T-cell reconstitution after alpha-beta-depleted transplantation in children. It was with unique molecular identifiers that the TCRbeta library was prepared. TCRdb recomputed calls from the PCR reads with MiXCR, one row per CDR3 protein. In the table there are 700,000 to 850,000 distinct CDR3 sequences, under 20% of which are singletons. The sequencing used PBMCs, mostly from graft donor cells, collected 360 days after TCRalphabeta/CD19-depleted stem cell transplant. These receptors all stem from a male patient younger than 18 who had a stem cell transplant for acute lymphoblastic leukemia, so the T cells may come from the graft donor.

This clonotype was seen a few times. The chain uses TRBV20-1 and TRBJ2-5; TRBD2 agrees at 10 bases. The CDR3 loop spans 23 amino acids. Trimming at V came to 1 base and at J to 5 bases, leaving 31 bases not matched to a gene. Germline loops: CDR1 DFQATT, CDR2 SNEGSKA (reference sequence). In nucleotides, the CDR3 is TGCAGTGCTAGAGTCCCATATTCCTCACTAGCGGGATTTAGTACGGACGGATGGGAGACCCAGTACTTC. This gives the protein CSARVPYSSLAGFSTDGWETQYF.

About this clonotype itself: A much bigger clone sits one base away, suggesting this may be a read error. Since no conserved phenylalanine or tryptophan closes the CDR3, a read error is the likely cause. This chain links TRBV12-3 or TRBV12-4 with TRBJ2-1, with D hard to call. The CDR3 covers 11 residues. Trimming removed 6 bases at V and 8 bases at J, with 8 bases between. This chain's CDR3 is CASRTVHEQFC. The CDR3 DNA sequence: TGTGCCAGCAGAACGGTCCATGAGCAGTTCTGC.

This clonotype was seen more than once but under ten times. The V call is TRBV6-1, the J call TRBJ2-1, with 7 bases identical to TRBD2. J was trimmed by 3 bases and V by 6 bases; bases with no gene match: 8. CDR1 is MNHNS, CDR2 SASEGT, per germline. This CDR3 region has 15 residues. The chain's CDR3 is CASRGIAGRYNEQFF. The CDR3, as DNA: TGTGCCAGCAGGGGAATAGCGGGCCGCTACAATGAGCAGTTCTTC.

Concerning this clonotype: One end of the junction does not line up with germline, which may come from a read error. The chain joins TRBV2 to TRBJ2-2; 7 nucleotides line up with TRBD2. Per the germline V gene, CDR1 is SNHLY and CDR2 is FYNNEI. CDR3 length equals 12 residues. This CDR3 is CASTEAGRSLLF. In DNA form, the CDR3 reads TGTGCCAGCACGGAAGCGGGACGGTCGTTGCTTTTT. The entire variable domain, with the rest obtained from reference TRBV2 and TRBJ2-2, is as follows: EPEVTQTPSHQVTQMGQEVILRCVPISNHLYFYWYRQILGQKVEFLVSFYNNEISEKSEIFDDQFSVERPDGSNFTLKIRSTKLEDSAMYFCASTEAGRSLLFGEGSRLTVL.

This clonotype was seen repeatedly, ten times or more. This chain connects TRBV11-2 to TRBJ2-7; 13 nucleotides line up with TRBD2. Unmatched junction bases numbered 11, after V lost 4 bases and J lost 2 bases. The CDR3 is 18 residues long. The germline V gene encodes CDR1 SGHAT and CDR2 FQNNGV. The CDR3 here is CASSSLLAGGLVPYEQYF. The CDR3 DNA follows: TGTGCCAGCAGCTCTTTACTAGCGGGAGGGCTAGTTCCCTACGAGCAGTACTTC.